The rows below give T cell receptor beta chains drawn from one sample of a study of blood T cells in healthy people across ages. TCRdb analysed the 5' RACE reads with MiXCR anew, one entry per CDR3 protein. This sample carries hundreds of thousands of distinct CDR3 sequences, around 50% of them seen once, and the ten largest clones take roughly 25%. Material for sequencing was blood. These TCRs come from a man aged 40-55 years in good health. Each CDR3 is given with its conserved first and last residue. The D gene is left open where the match is weak. Some rows have no size entry. The others give once, few or many, or a class for an expanded clone.

V gene,D gene,clone size,J gene,CDR3 DNA,CDR3 protein
TRBV7-8,-,-,TRBJ2-5,TGTGCCAGCAGCTTAGCGAGCGACCCGGAGACCCAGTACTTC,CASSLASDPETQYF
TRBV6-6,-,-,TRBJ2-5,TGTGCCAGCAGTTACCACCCAAGTCAAGAGACCCAGTACTTC,CASSYHPSQETQYF
TRBV6-5,TRBD1,-,TRBJ1-2,TGTGCCACCAAACAGGGGTGGGGCTACACCTTC,CATKQGWGYTF
TRBV3-1,TRBD1,-,TRBJ1-5,TGTGCCAGCAGCCAAGACCGGACAGGGGGCCAGCCCCAGCATTTT,CASSQDRTGGQPQHF
TRBV5-1,-,-,TRBJ2-7,TGCGCCAGCAGCTTGGCCAACGGGTGGGATACCTACGAGCAGTACTTC,CASSLANGWDTYEQYF
TRBV9,TRBD2,-,TRBJ2-3,TGTGCCAGCAGCCCCAGCCGGGGAGCGGGAGGGAGTGGTCACGTTGATACGCAGTATTTT,CASSPSRGAGGSGHVDTQYF
TRBV7-2,-,-,TRBJ1-5,TGTGCCAGCAGCTTAAACAGTCGCAATCAGCCCCAGCATTTT,CASSLNSRNQPQHF
TRBV2,-,-,TRBJ2-7,TGTGCCAGCAGTCCAGCGGACTCTTCTGAGCAGTACTTC,CASSPADSSEQYF
TRBV20-1,TRBD1,few,TRBJ2-1,TGCAGTGCTTTAGCGGCGACAGGGGGGGATGAGCAGTTCTTC,CSALAATGGDEQFF
TRBV28,TRBD1,-,TRBJ1-2,TGTGCCAGCAGTTCACAGGACAGGCTCTATGGCTACACCTTC,CASSSQDRLYGYTF
TRBV7-2,-,-,TRBJ2-3,TGTGCCAGCAGCTTGGGCAGGGCGCACTTGGATACGCAGTATTTT,CASSLGRAHLDTQYF
TRBV2,TRBD1,few,TRBJ2-1,TGTGCCAGCAGGGAACAGGGGGCCACGTACAATGAGCAGTTCTTC,CASREQGATYNEQFF